Listed here is a single T cell receptor beta chain. Its cognate antigen is unknown. TCRdb recomputed calls from the 5' RACE reads with MiXCR, one row per CDR3 protein. The table has about 260,000 distinct CDR3 sequences, 20% to 30% seen once. The source of the sample is a study of CD8 T cells in ankylosing spondylitis. Findings of the study overall: What seemed typical of ankylosing spondylitis blood was a TCR beta motif built from roughly 8 highly homologous variants.

This CDR3 has 12 residues. Germline V gene data show CDR1 as SQVTM and CDR2 as ANQGSEA. Trimming took off 4 bases at V and 5 bases at J, with 8 bases between the two ends. Sequencing was performed on blood, either unsorted or a sorted T cell fraction (not recorded which). The chain links TRBV29-1 to TRBJ2-2; the D call may be TRBD1 or TRBD2 (5 bases each). The sequence derives from a male donor with ankylosing spondylitis or in good health (not recorded which). As DNA, the CDR3 is TGCAGCGTTGGGTGGGGGACCGGGGAGCTGTTTTTT. Its protein is CSVGWGTGELFF.